The next 29 T cell receptor beta chains were all read from a single sample in a study of T cells after yellow fever vaccination. TCRdb re-called the 5' RACE reads with MiXCR, one entry per CDR3 protein. The sample shows approximately 250,000 distinct CDR3 sequences, more than 6.5% of them seen only once. Here the sequenced sample was CD4+ T cells sorted from PBMCs, taken on the day of the yellow fever booster vaccination. These receptors were collected from a man younger than 40 who received the YFV17D yellow fever vaccine.

This clonotype was found many times. The chain joins TRBV28 to TRBJ2-5; D is undetermined. This CDR3 has 15 amino acids. Germline values: CDR1 MDHEN, CDR2 SYDVKM. V lost 2 bases and J 3 bases, leaving 13 bases between the germline ends. The CDR3 region is CASSLGGRQKETQYF. In DNA form, the CDR3 reads TGTGCCAGCAGTTTAGGTGGACGACAAAAAGAGACCCAGTACTTC.

V is TRBV5-1 and J is TRBJ1-2, with D unclear. The CDR3 is made up of 14 amino acids. Deletions cut 2 bases from V and 7 bases from J, with 15 bases between. Per the germline V gene, CDR1 is SGHRS and CDR2 is YFSETQ. CDR3 loop: CASSLSPGRIGYTF. The CDR3 DNA follows: TGCGCCAGCAGCTTATCTCCCGGCCGGATTGGCTACACCTTC.

This clonotype was counted only a few times. This chain connects TRBV19 to TRBJ2-1; 8 bases align to TRBD2. Looked up from germline, CDR1 is LNHDA and CDR2 is SQIVND (reference sequence). The CDR3 length is 17 residues. Trimming removed 4 bases from V and 4 bases from J; junction bases left unmatched: 12. CDR3: CASSSPPGTRYYNEQFF. DNA for the CDR3: TGTGCCAGTAGTAGTCCCCCCGGGACTAGATATTACAATGAGCAGTTCTTC.

The chain recombines TRBV27 with TRBJ2-7; TRBD2 aligns across 8 bases. Germline-derived CDR1 and CDR2 are MNHEY and SMNVEV (reference sequence). CDR3 size: 14 residues. V trimming: 8 bases; J trimming: 0 bases; junction bases outside the gene matches: 6. This CDR3 is CASARLASSYEQYF. The CDR3 nucleotides read TGTGCCAGCGCCCGACTAGCGAGCTCCTACGAGCAGTACTTC.

Points on this clonotype: A much larger clone differs by one base, so this may be a read error. The V call is TRBV5-1, the J call TRBJ2-7; TRBD1 or TRBD2 may be the D gene (6 bases each). V lost 5 bases and J 4 bases, leaving 13 bases between the germline ends. This CDR3 is 13 amino acids long. Germline V gives CDR1 SGHRS, CDR2 YFSETQ. The CDR3 loop is CASSGPGAYEQYF. As DNA, the CDR3 is TGCGCCAGCAGTGGCCCGGGGGCTTACGAGCAGTACTTC.

This clonotype has more than one count but fewer than ten. This chain connects TRBV3-1 to TRBJ1-6, with D unclear. Trimming stripped 1 base from V and 7 bases from J, with 14 bases between. This CDR3 is built from 16 residues. CDR1 and CDR2 from the germline V gene are LGHDT and YNNKEL (reference sequence). CDR3 in amino acids: CASSQVAGLSNSPLHF. CDR3 DNA sequence: TGTGCCAGCAGCCAAGTGGCTGGACTTAGCAATTCACCCCTCCACTTT.

This clonotype was found many times. This chain connects TRBV29-1 to TRBJ2-3, with D perhaps TRBD1 (5 bases). The V gene lost 6 bases and the J gene lost 6 bases, with 22 bases spanning the gap. The CDR3 extends over 15 amino acids. CDR1 is SQVTM and CDR2 is ANQGSEA in the germline V gene. The CDR3 here is CSVSTGRTGRDTQYF. DNA of the CDR3: TGCAGCGTCTCTACTGGACGCACAGGTCGGGATACGCAGTATTTT.

This CDR3 reads CASSRAMDFVFANTGELFF. CDR3 nucleotide sequence: TGTGCCAGCAGTCGTGCGATGGATTTTGTCTTCGCGAACACCGGGGAGCTGTTTTTT. V and J are TRBV7-8 and TRBJ2-2; D is unclear. V shed 6 bases and J shed 0 bases, with 23 bases lying between them. The germline V gene has CDR1 SGHVS and CDR2 FQNEAQ. CDR3 length: 19 residues.

The table lists this clonotype with many counts. V and J are TRBV27 and TRBJ2-2, with 11 bases that match TRBD1. Losses at the gene ends were 4 bases for V and 4 bases for J; bases not matched to a gene: 8. The CDR3 totals 17 residues. CDR1 and CDR2 (germline): MNHEY, SMNVEV (reference sequence). The CDR3 is CASSSRTGQGGTGELFF. CDR3 nucleotide sequence: TGTGCCAGCAGTTCCAGGACGGGACAGGGGGGCACCGGGGAGCTGTTTTTT.

Many counts were recorded for this clonotype. V gene TRBV7-9 combines with J gene TRBJ2-3; 9 bases map to TRBD1. This CDR3 spans 17 amino acids. Germline CDR1 reads SEHNR; CDR2 reads FQNEAQ (reference sequence). Germline trimming cut 5 bases from V and 3 bases from J; bases unmatched to any gene: 12. The CDR3 loop reads CASSESRDRVGTDTQYF. The CDR3 coding sequence is TGTGCCAGCAGCGAAAGCCGGGACAGGGTAGGGACAGATACGCAGTATTTT. The full variable domain, with the rest looked up from reference TRBV7-9 and TRBJ2-3, is DTGVSQNPRHKITKRGQNVTFRCDPISEHNRLYWYRQTLGQGPEFLTYFQNEAQLEKSRLLSDRFSAERPKGSFSTLEIQRTEQGDSAMYLCASSESRDRVGTDTQYFGPGTRLTVL.

In its sample, this clonotype was seen a few times. This chain links TRBV7-8 with TRBJ1-5; TRBD1 aligns across 7 bases. Germline V gene data show CDR1 as SGHVS and CDR2 as FQNEAQ. The CDR3 has 14 residues. J lost 4 bases, V lost 3 bases, and 3 bases had no gene match. This CDR3 reads CASSLTGLNQPQHF. CDR3 bases: TGTGCCAGCAGCTTGACAGGGTTGAATCAGCCCCAGCATTTT.

In DNA form, the CDR3 reads TGTGCCAGCAGTATTGGCGGGCCCACTGAAGCTTTCTTT. It translates to CASSIGGPTEAFF. This chain uses TRBV6-6 with TRBJ1-1; D is unclear. This CDR3 is built from 13 residues. The V end was cut by 5 bases, the J end by 4 bases, with 11 bases between. CDR1 and CDR2 from the germline V gene are MNHNY and SVGAGI (reference sequence).

The chain carries TRBV30 and TRBJ2-7; no definite D call. CDR1 and CDR2 from the germline V gene are GTSNPN and SVGIG (reference sequence). This CDR3 contains 15 residues. Trimming removed 0 bases at V and 4 bases at J, with 16 bases between. This CDR3 reads CAWSVQRSPPYEQYF. Written as DNA, the CDR3 is TGTGCCTGGAGTGTACAGCGAAGTCCCCCGTACGAGCAGTACTTC.

This clonotype came up many times. The chain links TRBV5-6 to TRBJ2-2; D is uncertain. Trimming shortened V by 4 bases and J by 3 bases, and 10 bases separated the two germline ends. The CDR3 loop spans 14 amino acids. CDR1 SGHDT and CDR2 YYEEEE come from the germline V gene. The DNA of the CDR3 is TGTGCCAGCAGCCTCCTCCAGCACACCGGGGAGCTGTTTTTT. As protein: CASSLLQHTGELFF.

This sequence joins TRBV6-5 and TRBJ2-7, with a weak D call TRBD1 (6 bases). Germline loops: CDR1 MNHEY, CDR2 SVGAGI. This CDR3 contains 15 residues. Trimming stripped 3 bases from V and 3 bases from J, with 15 bases between. CDR3 in DNA: TGTGCCAGCAGTTATTCACAGGGAAGGTTCTACGAGCAGTACTTC. Residues: CASSYSQGRFYEQYF.

The chain links TRBV10-1 to TRBJ2-7; 9 positions agree with TRBD2. V shed 6 bases, J shed 6 bases, and the junction held 9 bases outside the gene matches. The CDR3 is made up of 14 amino acids. In germline, CDR1 is WNHNN, CDR2 SYGVQD (reference sequence). CDR3 amino acids: CASSPDQREVEQYF. In DNA form, the CDR3 reads TGCGCCAGCAGCCCCGACCAGCGGGAGGTCGAGCAGTACTTC.

In this sample, this clonotype turned up many times. The chain combines TRBV3-1 with TRBJ1-5; no reliable D call. The CDR3 runs 15 residues. CDR1 and CDR2 from the germline V gene are LGHDT and YNNKEL (reference sequence). Between the trimmed V and J ends, which lost 4 bases and 0 bases, there was a span of 10 bases. In nucleotides, the CDR3 is TGTGCCAGCAGCCCGGCTGGTGCTAGCAATCAGCCCCAGCATTTT. Translated: CASSPAGASNQPQHF. The complete variable domain, with remaining parts taken from reference TRBV3-1 and TRBJ1-5, reads DTAVSQTPKYLVTQMGNDKSIKCEQNLGHDTMYWYKQDSKKFLKIMFSYNNKELIINETVPNRFSPKSPDKAHLNLHINSLELGDSAVYFCASSPAGASNQPQHFGDGTRLSIL.

In this sample, this clonotype turned up many times. This chain connects TRBV12-3 or TRBV12-4 to TRBJ2-7, with D tentatively TRBD1 (5 bases). CDR3 length equals 15 residues. Trimming pared 2 bases from V and 2 bases from J, leaving 13 bases between. CDR3 sequence: CASSLRSGAPYEQYF. For the CDR3, the DNA is TGTGCCAGCAGTTTAAGGTCTGGGGCACCCTACGAGCAGTACTTC.

The sample holds a few counts of this clonotype. V and J are TRBV29-1 and TRBJ2-1; D remains ambiguous. Trimming pared 7 bases from V and 9 bases from J, leaving 19 bases between. Germline CDR1 is SQVTM and CDR2 is ANQGSEA. The CDR3 consists of 13 residues. CDR3 in amino acids: CSDQSVVGFEQFF. The DNA for the CDR3 is TGCAGCGACCAGTCGGTAGTAGGCTTTGAGCAGTTCTTC.

This clonotype was detected many times. CDR3 nucleotides: TGCAGTGCGTCGGCGATCAGCGGGAGGAGGGCCACAGATACGCAGTATTTT. Translation: CSASAISGRRATDTQYF. The rearrangement uses TRBV20-1 and TRBJ2-3, with 9 bases that match TRBD2. Losses at the gene ends were 6 bases for V and 2 bases for J; bases not matched to a gene: 15. The V gene's germline CDR1 is DFQATT and CDR2 SNEGSKA (reference sequence). The CDR3 extends over 17 amino acids.

This clonotype has more than one count but fewer than ten. The chain combines TRBV20-1 with TRBJ2-1; 9 bases are shared with TRBD2. The V gene's germline CDR1 is DFQATT and CDR2 SNEGSKA (reference sequence). V trimming: 7 bases; J trimming: 7 bases; junction bases outside the gene matches: 14. The CDR3 sequence is 15 residues long. The CDR3 nucleotides read TGCAGTGGGATTAGCGGGAGAGGGCTGGGGAATGAGCAGTTCTTC. This encodes CSGISGRGLGNEQFF.

This clonotype occurred a few times. The rearrangement uses TRBV18 and TRBJ2-5, with D tentatively TRBD1 (6 bases). The CDR3 runs to 13 residues. V was trimmed by 2 bases and J by 5 bases, leaving 9 bases between them. Per germline, CDR1 KGHSH and CDR2 LQKENI. The CDR3 protein is CASSPYRDETQYF. The CDR3 coding sequence is TGTGCCAGCTCACCATACAGGGACGAGACCCAGTACTTC.

This clonotype was seen repeatedly, ten times or more. The V gene is TRBV5-1, the J gene TRBJ2-7; 16 bases match TRBD2. This CDR3 has 20 amino acids. Trimming at V came to 4 bases and at J to 5 bases, leaving 18 bases not matched to a gene. Germline lookup yields CDR1 SGHRS and CDR2 YFSETQ. The CDR3 bases are TGCGCCAGCAGCCTAGTCCCCGGGACTAGCGGGAGGGCCGGCGGGAACGAGCAGTACTTC. Its translation: CASSLVPGTSGRAGGNEQYF.

This clonotype was counted at least ten times. This sequence joins TRBV7-9 and TRBJ2-1; 9 bases line up with TRBD1. The CDR3 extends over 15 amino acids. Looked up from germline, CDR1 is SEHNR and CDR2 is FQNEAQ (reference sequence). V lost 3 bases and J lost 9; bases outside the gene matches: 9. As DNA, the CDR3 is TGTGCCAGCAGCTTGGGACAGGGAGTTGCTCCTGAGCAGTTCTTC. Residues: CASSLGQGVAPEQFF. Looking up the rest from reference TRBV7-9 and TRBJ2-1 gives the full variable domain: DTGVSQNPRHKITKRGQNVTFRCDPISEHNRLYWYRQTLGQGPEFLTYFQNEAQLEKSRLLSDRFSAERPKGSFSTLEIQRTEQGDSAMYLCASSLGQGVAPEQFFGPGTRLTVL.

J is TRBJ2-7 and V is TRBV20-1; D is ambiguous. The CDR3 contains 12 residues. Deletions cut 7 bases from V and 1 base from J, with 11 bases between. Germline V gives CDR1 DFQATT, CDR2 SNEGSKA (reference sequence). CDR3 residues: CSVLGRSYEQYF. CDR3 in DNA: TGCAGTGTCCTTGGGCGTTCCTACGAGCAGTACTTC.

Only a few counts were recorded for this clonotype. CDR3 in amino acids: CAPGQGADDTQYF. CDR3 nucleotides: TGTGCCCCGGGGCAGGGGGCTGACGATACGCAGTATTTT. V and J are TRBV21-1 and TRBJ2-3; the table names TRBD1, a call not compared with the DNA. TRBV21-1 is designated a pseudogene. This CDR3 is built from 13 residues.

This clonotype was observed at least ten times. The chain is built from TRBV12-3 or TRBV12-4 and TRBJ2-3, with 10 bases matching TRBD2. The CDR3 extends over 15 amino acids. J lost 4 bases, V lost 5 bases, and 6 bases had no gene match. The CDR3 nucleotides are TGTGCCAGCAGTAGTAGCGGGAGGAGGCCAGATACGCAGTATTTT. Amino acids: CASSSSGRRPDTQYF.

V and J are TRBV10-2 and TRBJ1-5, with D maybe TRBD1 (5 bases). CDR1 and CDR2 (germline): WSHSY, SAAADI. CDR3 length: 14 amino acids. The V end lost 4 bases, the J end lost 2 bases, and 9 bases lay between the germline ends. The CDR3 sequence: CASSVGQRNQPQHF. In nucleotides, the CDR3 is TGCGCCAGCAGTGTAGGACAACGCAATCAGCCCCAGCATTTT.

This clonotype came up many times. The V call is TRBV27, the J call TRBJ1-1; TRBD1 agrees at 7 bases. Germline CDR1 reads MNHEY; CDR2 reads SMNVEV (reference sequence). This CDR3 comprises 14 residues. V lost 4 bases to trimming and J lost 1 base; unmatched junction nucleotides: 3. The chain's CDR3 is CASSWGQRNTEAFF. The CDR3 DNA reads TGTGCCAGCAGTTGGGGACAGAGGAACACTGAAGCTTTCTTT.